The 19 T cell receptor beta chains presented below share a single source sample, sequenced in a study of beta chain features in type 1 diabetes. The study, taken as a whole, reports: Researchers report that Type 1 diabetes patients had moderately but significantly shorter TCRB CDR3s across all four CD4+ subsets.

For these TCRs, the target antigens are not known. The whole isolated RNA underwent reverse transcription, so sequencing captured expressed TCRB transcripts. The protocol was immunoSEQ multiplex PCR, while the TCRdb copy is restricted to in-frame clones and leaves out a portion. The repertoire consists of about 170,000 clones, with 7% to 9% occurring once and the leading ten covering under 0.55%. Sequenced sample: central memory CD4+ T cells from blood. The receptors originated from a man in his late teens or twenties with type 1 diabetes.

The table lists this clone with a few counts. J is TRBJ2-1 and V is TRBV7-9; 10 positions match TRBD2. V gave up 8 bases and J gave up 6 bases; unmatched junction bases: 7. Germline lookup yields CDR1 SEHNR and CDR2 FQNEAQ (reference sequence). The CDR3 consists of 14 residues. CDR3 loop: CASAGGLALNEQFF. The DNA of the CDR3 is TGTGCCAGCGCTGGGGGACTAGCGCTCAATGAGCAGTTCTTC.

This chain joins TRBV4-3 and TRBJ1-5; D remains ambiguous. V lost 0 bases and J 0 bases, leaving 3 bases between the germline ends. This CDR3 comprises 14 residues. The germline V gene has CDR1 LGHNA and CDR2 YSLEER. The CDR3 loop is CASSQELSNQPQHF. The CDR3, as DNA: TGCGCCAGCAGCCAAGAACTTAGCAATCAGCCCCAGCATTTT.

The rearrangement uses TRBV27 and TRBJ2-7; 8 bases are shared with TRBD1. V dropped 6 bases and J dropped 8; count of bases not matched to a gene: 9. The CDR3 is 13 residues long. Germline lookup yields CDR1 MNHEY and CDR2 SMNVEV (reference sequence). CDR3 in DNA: TGTGCCAGCAGCACGGCCGACAGGGGCAAGCAGTACTTC. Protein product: CASSTADRGKQYF.

The CDR3 loop is CASSSSHRGPYYGYTF. As DNA, the CDR3 is TGTGCCAGCAGCTCGTCGCACAGGGGGCCGTACTATGGCTACACCTTC. The genes are TRBV7-2 and TRBJ1-2; TRBD1 aligns across 9 bases. The trim removed 4 bases at V and 3 bases at J, leaving 9 bases unmatched. Germline V gene sequence: CDR1 SGHTA, CDR2 FQGNSA. The CDR3 is made up of 16 amino acids.

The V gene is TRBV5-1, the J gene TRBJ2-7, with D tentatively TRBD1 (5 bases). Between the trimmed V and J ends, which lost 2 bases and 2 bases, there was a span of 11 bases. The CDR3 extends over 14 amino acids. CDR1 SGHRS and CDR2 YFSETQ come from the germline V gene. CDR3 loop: CASSFQGPPYEQYF. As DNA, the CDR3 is TGCGCCAGCAGCTTTCAGGGTCCGCCCTACGAGCAGTACTTC.

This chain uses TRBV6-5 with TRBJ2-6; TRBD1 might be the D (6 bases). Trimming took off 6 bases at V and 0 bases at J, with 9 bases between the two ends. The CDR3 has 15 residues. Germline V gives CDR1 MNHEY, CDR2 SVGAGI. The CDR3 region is CASRTGGSGANVLTF. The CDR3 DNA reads TGTGCCAGCAGGACAGGTGGCTCTGGGGCCAACGTCCTGACTTTC.

Written as DNA, the CDR3 is TGTGCCAGCAGCTCGGCGGGATTTCAAGAGACCCAGTACTTC. Translating gives CASSSAGFQETQYF. The gene calls are TRBV7-2 and TRBJ2-5; TRBD2 is a possible D gene (6 bases). Trimming stripped 4 bases from V and 2 bases from J, with 11 bases between. From germline, CDR1 is SGHTA and CDR2 FQGNSA. The CDR3 is made up of 14 amino acids. Using reference TRBV7-2 and TRBJ2-5 for the parts outside the CDR3, the full variable domain is GAGVSQSPSNKVTEKGKDVELRCDPISGHTALYWYRQSLGQGLEFLIYFQGNSAPDKSGLPSDRFSAERTGGSVSTLTIQRTQQEDSAVYLCASSSAGFQETQYFGPGTRLLVL.

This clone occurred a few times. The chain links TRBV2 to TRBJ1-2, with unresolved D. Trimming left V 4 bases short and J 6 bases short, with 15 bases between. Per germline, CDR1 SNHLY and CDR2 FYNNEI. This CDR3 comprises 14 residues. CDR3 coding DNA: TGTGCCAGCAGTGCTTTATTCTCTTTCGATGGCTACACCTTC. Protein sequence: CASSALFSFDGYTF.

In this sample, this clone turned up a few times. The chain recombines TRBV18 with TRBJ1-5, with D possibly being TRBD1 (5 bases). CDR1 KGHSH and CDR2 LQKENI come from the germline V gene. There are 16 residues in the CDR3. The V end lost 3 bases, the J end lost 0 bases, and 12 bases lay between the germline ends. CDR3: CASSPSRGNSNQPQHF. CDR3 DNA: TGTGCCAGCTCACCGAGTCGGGGGAATAGCAATCAGCCCCAGCATTTT.

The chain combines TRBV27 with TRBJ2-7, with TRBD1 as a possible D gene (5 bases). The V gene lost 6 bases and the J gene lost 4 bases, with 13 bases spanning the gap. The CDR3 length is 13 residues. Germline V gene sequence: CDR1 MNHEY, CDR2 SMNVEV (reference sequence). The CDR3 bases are TGTGCCAGCAGCCTTAATCAGGGTTACGAGCAGTACTTC. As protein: CASSLNQGYEQYF.

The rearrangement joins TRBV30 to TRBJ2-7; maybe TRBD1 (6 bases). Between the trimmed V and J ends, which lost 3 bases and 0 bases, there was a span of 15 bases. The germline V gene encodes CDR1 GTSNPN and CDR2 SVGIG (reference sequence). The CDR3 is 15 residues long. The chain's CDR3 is CAWRFAGTHSYEQYF. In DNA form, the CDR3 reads TGTGCCTGGAGATTTGCCGGGACACACTCCTACGAGCAGTACTTC.

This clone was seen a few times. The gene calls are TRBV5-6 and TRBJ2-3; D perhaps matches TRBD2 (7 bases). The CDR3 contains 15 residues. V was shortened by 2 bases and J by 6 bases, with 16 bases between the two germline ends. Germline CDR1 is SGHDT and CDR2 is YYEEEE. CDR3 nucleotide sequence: TGTGCCAGCAGCTTACGGAGGGGGGGTAGGGATACGCAGTATTTT. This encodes CASSLRRGGRDTQYF.

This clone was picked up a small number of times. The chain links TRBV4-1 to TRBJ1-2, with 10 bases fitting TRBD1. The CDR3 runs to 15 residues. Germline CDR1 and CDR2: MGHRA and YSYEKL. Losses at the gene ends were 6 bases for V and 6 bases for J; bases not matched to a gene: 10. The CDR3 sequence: CASRPWGQGSDGYTF. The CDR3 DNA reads TGCGCCAGCAGACCATGGGGACAGGGGAGTGATGGCTACACCTTC.

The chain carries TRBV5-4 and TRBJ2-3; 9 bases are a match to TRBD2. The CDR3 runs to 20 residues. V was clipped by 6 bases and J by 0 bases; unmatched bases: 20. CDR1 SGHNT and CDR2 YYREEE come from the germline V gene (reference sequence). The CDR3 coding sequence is TGTGCCAGCATAGATGAACTATCATTCCTAGCGGGACCTAGCACAGATACGCAGTATTTT. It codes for CASIDELSFLAGPSTDTQYF.

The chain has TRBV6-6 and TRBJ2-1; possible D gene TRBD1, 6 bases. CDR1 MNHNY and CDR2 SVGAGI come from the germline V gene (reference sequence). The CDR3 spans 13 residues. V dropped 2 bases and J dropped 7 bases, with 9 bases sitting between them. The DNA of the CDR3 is TGTGCCAGCAGTTACCTACAGGGTAATGAGCAGTTCTTC. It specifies CASSYLQGNEQFF.

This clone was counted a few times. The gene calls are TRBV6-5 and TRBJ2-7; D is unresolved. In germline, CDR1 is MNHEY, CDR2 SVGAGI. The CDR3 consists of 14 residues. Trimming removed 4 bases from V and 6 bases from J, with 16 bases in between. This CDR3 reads CASSSTGRGREQYF. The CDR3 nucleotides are TGTGCCAGCAGTTCCACTGGTCGTGGGCGCGAGCAGTACTTC.

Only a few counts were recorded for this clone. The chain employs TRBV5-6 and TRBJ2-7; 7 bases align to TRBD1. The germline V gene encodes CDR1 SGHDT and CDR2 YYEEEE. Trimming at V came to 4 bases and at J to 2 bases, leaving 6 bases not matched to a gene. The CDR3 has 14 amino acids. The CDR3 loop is CASSVRQGTYEQYF. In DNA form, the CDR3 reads TGTGCCAGCAGCGTGAGACAGGGTACCTACGAGCAGTACTTC.

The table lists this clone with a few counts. The CDR3, as DNA: TGTGCCAGCAGCTCCCGGACAGCTAAGAACACTGAAGCTTTCTTT. Translating it yields CASSSRTAKNTEAFF. The gene calls are TRBV5-4 and TRBJ1-1, with TRBD1 as a possible D gene (6 bases). The CDR3 covers 15 residues. Germline V gives CDR1 SGHNT, CDR2 YYREEE (reference sequence). V was pared by 3 bases and J by 1 base, with 13 bases between.

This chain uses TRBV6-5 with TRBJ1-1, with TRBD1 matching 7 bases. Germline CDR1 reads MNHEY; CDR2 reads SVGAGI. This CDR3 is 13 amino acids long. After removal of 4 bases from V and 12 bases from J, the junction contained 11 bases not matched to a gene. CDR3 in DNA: TGTGCCAGCAGTTTATCAGACAGGGTGAAGACTTTCTTT. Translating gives CASSLSDRVKTFF.